This T cell receptor beta chain was found in a study of blood T cells in healthy people across ages. Germline CDR1 is SGHDT and CDR2 is YYEEEE. There are 15 residues in the CDR3. J lost 7 bases, V lost 4 bases, and 9 bases had no gene match. For the second PCR, which ran for roughly 6 to 12 cycles, a sample-barcoded 5' primer and a J-beta primer mix were used. A single record per CDR3 protein comes from TCRdb applying MiXCR to the 5' RACE reads. Here the sample spans more than 650,000 distinct CDR3 sequences, 20% to 25% being singletons. There are a few counts of this clonotype. This chain links TRBV5-6 with TRBJ2-3; TRBD2 aligns across 10 bases. The clonotype was recovered from a man between 65 and 85 years old in good health. The sample consisted of blood. CDR3 coding DNA: TGTGCCAGCAGCCCCCGCCTTAGCGGGAGGAATACGCAGTATTTT. Residues: CASSPRLSGRNTQYF. The full variable domain, with the rest looked up from reference TRBV5-6 and TRBJ2-3, is DAGVTQSPTHLIKTRGQQVTLRCSPKSGHDTVSWYQQALGQGPQFIFQYYEEEERQRGNFPDRFSGHQFPNYSSELNVNALLLGDSALYLCASSPRLSGRNTQYFGPGTRLTVL.